One sample yielded the 22 T cell receptor beta chains listed below, sequenced in a study of radiotherapy plus CTLA-4 blockade in lung cancer (dated by TCRdb to between 2018 and 2020). Libraries were prepared through the immunoSEQ multiplex PCR assay. TCRdb limited this immuneACCESS table to in-frame rearrangements with V and J called. A share of clones is missing; checked studies link under half to unresolved V genes, and the rest is unexplained. For this sample the table gives tens of thousands of clones, of which less than 85% were detected only once. The ten largest clones capture over 15% of the sample. The sample consisted of peripheral blood, taken from a patient treated with radiotherapy plus ipilimumab. These receptors came from a human donor with non-small cell lung cancer who had a complete response to radiotherapy plus ipilimumab.

The chain couples TRBV14 to TRBJ1-2; 8 bases are shared with TRBD1. V was clipped by 5 bases and J by 2 bases; unmatched bases: 4. Germline-derived CDR1 and CDR2 are SGHDN and FVKESK. This CDR3 spans 14 amino acids. In DNA form, the CDR3 reads TGTGCCAGCAGCGGGCGGGACAGGAACTATGGCTACACCTTC. Residues: CASSGRDRNYGYTF.

The V call is TRBV6-5, the J call TRBJ1-2, with 9 bases aligning to TRBD1. Germline V lookup: CDR1 MNHEY, CDR2 SVGAGI. Trimming at V came to 6 bases and at J to 5 bases, leaving 10 bases not matched to a gene. CDR3 length: 15 residues. CDR3 nucleotides: TGTGCCAGCAGCCTGGACAGGGGCATAAAATATGGCTACACCTTC. Translation gives CASSLDRGIKYGYTF.

This chain uses TRBV7-2 with TRBJ2-3, with D maybe TRBD2 (6 bases). Germline V gene data show CDR1 as SGHTA and CDR2 as FQGNSA. The length of the CDR3 is 15 residues. V lost 5 bases and J lost 1, with 13 bases in between. The CDR3 region is CASSTASVRTDTQYF. DNA of the CDR3: TGTGCCAGCAGCACAGCTAGCGTGCGCACAGATACGCAGTATTTT.

This rearrangement joins TRBV28 to TRBJ2-7, with 9 bases that match TRBD1. The CDR3 is 15 residues long. From germline, CDR1 is MDHEN and CDR2 SYDVKM. V lost 2 bases to trimming and J lost 0 bases; unmatched junction nucleotides: 2. As DNA, the CDR3 is TGTGCCAGCAGTTTAGTGGGACAGGGCTCCTACGAGCAGTACTTC. Translated: CASSLVGQGSYEQYF.

The genes are TRBV10-1 and TRBJ2-3; TRBD1 agrees at 9 bases. V was pared by 3 bases and J by 4 bases, with 5 bases of the junction left unmatched. This CDR3 has 15 residues. Per germline, CDR1 WNHNN and CDR2 SYGVQD (reference sequence). CDR3 nucleotide sequence: TGCGCCAGCAGTGAAGCGACAGGGGGAGCAGATACGCAGTATTTT. It is translated as CASSEATGGADTQYF.

The chain carries TRBV29-1 and TRBJ2-2, with D possibly being TRBD2 (5 bases). The germline V and J ends were trimmed by 5 bases and 7 bases, with 11 bases remaining between them. The germline CDR1 and CDR2 sequences are SQVTM and ANQGSEA. This CDR3 contains 12 residues. This CDR3 reads CSVWRAGGELFF. The DNA for the CDR3 is TGCAGCGTTTGGCGGGCGGGCGGGGAGCTGTTTTTT.

This clone was seen a handful of times. The CDR3 DNA sequence: TGTGCCATCAGGGACAGGGGTTCCGGAAACACCATATATTTT. Translated: CAIRDRGSGNTIYF. The chain employs TRBV7-2 and TRBJ1-3; 10 bases line up with TRBD1. This CDR3 is built from 14 residues. Trimming at V came to 10 bases and at J to 4 bases, leaving 7 bases not matched to a gene. The germline V gene encodes CDR1 SGHTA and CDR2 FQGNSA. The variable domain in full, completed from reference TRBV7-2 and TRBJ1-3, reads GAGVSQSPSNKVTEKGKDVELRCDPISGHTALYWYRQSLGQGLEFLIYFQGNSAPDKSGLPSDRFSAERTGGSVSTLTIQRTQQEDSAVYLCAIRDRGSGNTIYFGEGSWLTVV.

The J gene is TRBJ2-7, the V gene TRBV9; 9 nucleotides agree with TRBD1. Germline values: CDR1 SGDLS, CDR2 YYNGEE. V shed 0 bases, J shed 3 bases, and the junction held 4 bases outside the gene matches. CDR3 length equals 15 residues. CDR3 sequence: CASSVEGDRDYEQYF. For the CDR3, the DNA is TGTGCCAGCAGCGTAGAGGGGGACAGGGACTACGAGCAGTACTTC.

The chain uses TRBV7-2 and TRBJ2-7; D is possibly TRBD2 (6 bases). V lost 0 bases and J 9 bases, leaving 21 bases between the germline ends. This CDR3 comprises 16 residues. Germline loops: CDR1 SGHTA, CDR2 FQGNSA. The CDR3 is CASSLATTLEGSSQYV. CDR3 coding DNA: TGTGCCAGCAGCTTAGCGACCACTTTGGAGGGGTCGTCGCAGTACGTC.

This clone has only one observation. The V and J genes are TRBV19 and TRBJ2-3, with TRBD2 matching 8 bases. V lost 5 bases and J lost 2; bases outside the gene matches: 12. Looked up from germline, CDR1 is LNHDA and CDR2 is SQIVND (reference sequence). The CDR3 runs 17 residues. As DNA, the CDR3 is TGTGCCAGTAGTTTCCGGACTAGCCCTACGCACACAGATACGCAGTATTTT. Amino acid sequence: CASSFRTSPTHTDTQYF.

The chain couples TRBV5-6 to TRBJ2-1; 10 positions match TRBD1. The CDR3 runs 16 residues. J was trimmed by 8 bases and V by 1 base; bases with no gene match: 9. CDR1 is SGHDT, CDR2 YYEEEE, per germline. The CDR3 DNA is TGTGCCAGCAGCTTGTTTGGACAGGGGGGAATGGATGAGCAGTTCTTC. This gives the protein CASSLFGQGGMDEQFF.

The chain has TRBV6-1 and TRBJ2-5, with 7 bases fitting TRBD2. The CDR3 runs to 12 residues. V lost 0 bases and J lost 10; bases outside the gene matches: 2. Germline V gene lookup returns CDR1 MNHNS and CDR2 SASEGT. CDR3: CASSEARGYQYF. CDR3 nucleotide sequence: TGTGCCAGCAGTGAAGCGCGGGGGTACCAGTACTTC.

This chain connects TRBV27 to TRBJ2-1; 15 bases fit TRBD2. This CDR3 spans 18 amino acids. V was pared by 7 bases and J by 3 bases, with 10 bases of the junction left unmatched. Per the germline V gene, CDR1 is MNHEY and CDR2 is SMNVEV (reference sequence). This chain's CDR3 is CASTKGTSGRTYYNEQFF. CDR3 nucleotides: TGTGCCAGCACCAAGGGGACTAGCGGGAGGACCTACTACAATGAGCAGTTCTTC.

The V gene is TRBV6-5, the J gene TRBJ1-2; tentative D call: TRBD1 (6 bases). This CDR3 contains 12 residues. Germline V gene sequence: CDR1 MNHEY, CDR2 SVGAGI. V was pared by 7 bases and J by 3 bases, with 9 bases between. The CDR3 nucleotides read TGTGCCAGCAAAGGACAGTACTATGGCTACACCTTC. It translates to CASKGQYYGYTF.

The rearrangement links TRBV6-5 to TRBJ2-1; no definite D call. This CDR3 spans 12 amino acids. Germline-derived CDR1 and CDR2 are MNHEY and SVGAGI. The V gene lost 6 bases and the J gene lost 0 bases, with 3 bases spanning the gap. CDR3 sequence: CASRRSYNEQFF. The CDR3 DNA reads TGTGCCAGCAGGCGCTCCTACAATGAGCAGTTCTTC.

The chain is built from TRBV29-1 and TRBJ2-3; 7 bases align to TRBD1. With V trimmed by 3 bases and J by 1 base, 4 bases remained unmatched. The CDR3 contains 14 residues. CDR1 and CDR2 from the germline V gene are SQVTM and ANQGSEA. The CDR3 region is CSVDEGAGTDTQYF. The CDR3 DNA reads as TGCAGCGTTGACGAGGGGGCAGGCACAGATACGCAGTATTTT.

The chain uses TRBV10-3 and TRBJ2-1; D is ambiguous. The CDR3 contains 11 residues. Germline lookup yields CDR1 ENHRY and CDR2 SYGVKD. V lost 6 bases, J lost 8 bases, and 8 bases lay in between. CDR3 residues: CAIRQSYEQFF. In DNA, the CDR3 is TGTGCCATCAGACAGTCGTATGAGCAGTTCTTC.

The CDR3 region is CAWGSGSVYNEQFF. CDR3 nucleotides: TGTGCCTGGGGTAGCGGGAGTGTCTACAATGAGCAGTTCTTC. The rearrangement joins TRBV30 to TRBJ2-1, with 9 bases fitting TRBD2. The CDR3 loop spans 14 amino acids. In germline, CDR1 is GTSNPN, CDR2 SVGIG (reference sequence). V shed 5 bases, J shed 3 bases, and the junction held 5 bases outside the gene matches.

V usage is TRBV5-6 and J usage is TRBJ2-7; maybe TRBD1 (5 bases). Per the germline V gene, CDR1 is SGHDT and CDR2 is YYEEEE. The V end was cut by 1 base, the J end by 0 bases, with 11 bases between. The CDR3 runs to 15 residues. This CDR3 is CASSLRGGGSYEQYF. CDR3 in DNA: TGTGCCAGCAGCTTGAGGGGCGGCGGCTCCTACGAGCAGTACTTC.

The chain employs TRBV7-2 and TRBJ2-5; D perhaps matches TRBD1 (6 bases). The germline CDR1 and CDR2 sequences are SGHTA and FQGNSA. Trimming cost V 4 bases and J 2 bases, with 14 bases left between them. CDR3 length equals 15 residues. The CDR3 nucleotides are TGTGCCAGCAGCTCGAGGACAGTAGGGCAAGAGACCCAGTACTTC. This encodes CASSSRTVGQETQYF.

V and J are TRBV5-1 and TRBJ2-3; 7 bases line up with TRBD1. Losses at the gene ends were 4 bases for V and 4 bases for J; bases not matched to a gene: 6. CDR1 is SGHRS, CDR2 YFSETQ, per germline. CDR3 length equals 14 residues. The CDR3 DNA reads TGCGCCAGCAGCGAGGGACAGCGATCAGATACGCAGTATTTT. This codes for CASSEGQRSDTQYF.

This clone was counted between two and nine times. The V and J genes are TRBV6-1 and TRBJ1-3, with no clear D. The germline V gene encodes CDR1 MNHNS and CDR2 SASEGT. V dropped 3 bases and J dropped 0 bases, with 6 bases sitting between them. The CDR3 contains 14 residues. Written as DNA, the CDR3 is TGTGCCAGCAGTGAGTATCTCTCTGGAAACACCATATATTTT. Protein sequence: CASSEYLSGNTIYF.